A selection of T cell receptor beta chains follows, all from one sample in a study of T cell changes during pregnancy in multiple sclerosis. Repertoires were generated with immunoSEQ multiplex PCR, while TCRdb's copy carries only in-frame clones and drops some. The sample contains around 57,000 clones, about nine tenths of which appear only once. Sequenced material: peripheral blood, taken in the third trimester of pregnancy. The receptor source for this set is a female donor in good health, enrolled as a control in a pregnancy study. The CDR3 runs from the conserved cysteine through the conserved F or W. D genes are given only for firm matches. A clone size is listed for some rows: how often the clone was seen (once, few, many), or a class if it is expanded.

j_gene: TRBJ1-1
d_gene: NA
v_gene: TRBV19
abundance: NA
CDR3nt: TGTGCCAGTACACAGGGAGAAATCACTGAAGCTTTCTTT
CDR3aa: CASTQGEITEAFF

j_gene: TRBJ2-1
d_gene: TRBD2
v_gene: TRBV5-1
abundance: once
CDR3nt: TGCGCCAGCAGCTTGGGGACTAGCGGGGTCTACAATGAGCAGTTCTTC
CDR3aa: CASSLGTSGVYNEQFF

j_gene: TRBJ1-1
d_gene: NA
v_gene: TRBV18
abundance: once
CDR3nt: TGTGCCAGCTCACCACGACAGGAGAACACTGAAGCTTTCTTT
CDR3aa: CASSPRQENTEAFF

j_gene: TRBJ1-6
d_gene: TRBD1
v_gene: TRBV5-4
abundance: few
CDR3nt: TGTGCCAGCAGCGTGAAACCGGGACAGGGGTATTCACCCCTCCACTTT
CDR3aa: CASSVKPGQGYSPLHF

j_gene: TRBJ1-2
d_gene: NA
v_gene: TRBV2
abundance: NA
CDR3nt: TGTGCCAACGCCCGGGGGGGGTTAAGGGGAGGTGGCTACACCTTC
CDR3aa: CANARGGLRGGGYTF

j_gene: TRBJ1-2
d_gene: NA
v_gene: TRBV28
abundance: NA
CDR3nt: TGTGCCAGCAAGGGAGGAGGCTATGGCTACACCTTC
CDR3aa: CASKGGGYGYTF

j_gene: TRBJ1-4
d_gene: NA
v_gene: TRBV28
abundance: NA
CDR3nt: TGTGCCACCTACAGGGCAACTAATGAAAAACTGTTTTTT
CDR3aa: CATYRATNEKLFF

j_gene: TRBJ1-6
d_gene: NA
v_gene: TRBV5-1
abundance: NA
CDR3nt: TGCGCCAGCAGCTCATACCGGACCGGAGGATATTCACCCCTCCACTTT
CDR3aa: CASSSYRTGGYSPLHF

j_gene: TRBJ1-2
d_gene: NA
v_gene: TRBV2
abundance: NA
CDR3nt: TGTGCCAGCAGTGAAGCCGGGCCAGGGCAAGGCTACACCTTC
CDR3aa: CASSEAGPGQGYTF

j_gene: TRBJ2-7
d_gene: NA
v_gene: TRBV5-1
abundance: NA
CDR3nt: TGCGCCAGCAGCCTTCTTAGGCGGGGGACAACTTACGAGCAGTACTTC
CDR3aa: CASSLLRRGTTYEQYF

j_gene: TRBJ1-1
d_gene: TRBD1
v_gene: TRBV19
abundance: NA
CDR3nt: TGTGCCAGTAGAAAAGACAGGGGCCTCTCAGACACTGAAGCTTTCTTT
CDR3aa: CASRKDRGLSDTEAFF

j_gene: TRBJ1-5
d_gene: TRBD1
v_gene: TRBV28
abundance: NA
CDR3nt: TGTGCCAGCAGGGAAGGACAGGGGATTAATCAGCCCCAGCATTTT
CDR3aa: CASREGQGINQPQHF

j_gene: TRBJ1-4
d_gene: NA
v_gene: TRBV5-1
abundance: NA
CDR3nt: TGCGCCAGCAGCTTGGAGGGGTTTGAAAAACTGTTTTTT
CDR3aa: CASSLEGFEKLFF

j_gene: TRBJ2-2
d_gene: TRBD1
v_gene: TRBV10-3
abundance: once
CDR3nt: TGTGCCATCAGGGGACAGGTCCGCACCGGGGAGCTGTTTTTT
CDR3aa: CAIRGQVRTGELFF

j_gene: TRBJ1-2
d_gene: TRBD1
v_gene: TRBV19
abundance: NA
CDR3nt: TGTGCCAGTAGTATAGACGGGGACAGGGGCTATGGCTACACCTTC
CDR3aa: CASSIDGDRGYGYTF

j_gene: TRBJ2-1
d_gene: NA
v_gene: TRBV5-4
abundance: NA
CDR3nt: TGTGCCAGCAGCCCTGGACAAACCCCTGGAAATGAGCAGTTCTTC
CDR3aa: CASSPGQTPGNEQFF

j_gene: TRBJ2-1
d_gene: NA
v_gene: TRBV11-2
abundance: NA
CDR3nt: TGTGCCAGCAGCTTAGATCCGGGTACGTCTGAGCAGTTCTTC
CDR3aa: CASSLDPGTSEQFF

j_gene: TRBJ2-7
d_gene: TRBD2
v_gene: TRBV5-1
abundance: once
CDR3nt: TGCGCCAGTCGGACTAGCGTGTCCTACGAGCAGTACTTC
CDR3aa: CASRTSVSYEQYF

j_gene: TRBJ2-7
d_gene: NA
v_gene: TRBV6-5
abundance: NA
CDR3nt: TGTGCCAGCAGTTACTCGGGCGGGGAGCAGTACTTC
CDR3aa: CASSYSGGEQYF

j_gene: TRBJ2-7
d_gene: NA
v_gene: TRBV5-1
abundance: NA
CDR3nt: TGCGCCAGCAGCTTGGTTGATAGCGGCCCCTACGAGCAGTACTTC
CDR3aa: CASSLVDSGPYEQYF

j_gene: TRBJ2-1
d_gene: TRBD2
v_gene: TRBV30
abundance: NA
CDR3nt: TGTGCCTGGAGTGCCCTGGGACTAGCGGGGGGTGCGCAGTTCTTC
CDR3aa: CAWSALGLAGGAQFF

j_gene: TRBJ1-1
d_gene: NA
v_gene: TRBV5-1
abundance: NA
CDR3nt: TGCGCCAGCAGCTTGGGTCTACTCGCAGGGCCGAGCACTGAAGCTTTCTTT
CDR3aa: CASSLGLLAGPSTEAFF

j_gene: TRBJ2-5
d_gene: NA
v_gene: TRBV28
abundance: NA
CDR3nt: TGTGCCAGCAGTTTACTACAGGGGAGGCAAGAGACCCAGTACTTC
CDR3aa: CASSLLQGRQETQYF

j_gene: TRBJ2-1
d_gene: TRBD1
v_gene: TRBV18
abundance: NA
CDR3nt: TGTGCCAGCTCACCAGGGACAGGGGTATACAATGAGCAGTTCTTC
CDR3aa: CASSPGTGVYNEQFF

j_gene: TRBJ2-1
d_gene: TRBD1
v_gene: TRBV4-1
abundance: NA
CDR3nt: TGCGCCAGCAGCCAAGAATGGGACAGGGGATACAATGAGCAGTTCTTC
CDR3aa: CASSQEWDRGYNEQFF